This T cell receptor (beta chain) is drawn from a study of T-cell reconstitution after alpha-beta-depleted transplantation in children. This clonotype has a handful of counts. CDR1 and CDR2 (germline): KGHDR, SFDVKD. V lost 1 base and J lost 8; bases outside the gene matches: 7. There are 15 residues in the CDR3. Unique molecular identifiers featured in how the TCRbeta library was prepared. TCRdb itself ran the PCR reads through MiXCR, one entry per CDR3 protein. Altogether about 610,000 distinct CDR3 sequences are present, under 12% being singletons, with the ten largest covering about 4%. The source material was PBMCs from the stem cell graft donor, sampled from the stem cell graft. V and J are TRBV24-1 and TRBJ2-1; 7 nucleotides line up with TRBD1. This clonotype was obtained from a human donor who donated a stem cell graft to a child with acute myeloid leukemia. CDR3 nucleotides: TGTGCCACCAGTGATTTCTCAGGGGGTATCGATGAGCAGTTCTTC. Translating it yields CATSDFSGGIDEQFF.